One and the same sample provided the 9 T cell receptor beta chains below, sequenced in a study of T cells after yellow fever vaccination. Using its own MiXCR run on the 5' RACE reads, TCRdb lists one record per CDR3 protein. The sample records fewer than 150,000 distinct CDR3 sequences, roughly 8% being singletons. The specimen comprised CD4+ T cells sorted from PBMCs, sampled 5 days after the yellow fever booster vaccination. The receptor set was obtained from a man under 40 who received the YFV17D yellow fever vaccine.

This clonotype was seen repeatedly, ten times or more. The rearrangement links TRBV28 to TRBJ2-7; the D gene is possibly TRBD1 (7 bases). This CDR3 is built from 14 residues. The germline gives CDR1 MDHEN, CDR2 SYDVKM. The V end was cut by 7 bases, the J end by 6 bases, with 19 bases between. CDR3 in amino acids: CASNLNRGLGEQYF. The CDR3 DNA reads as TGTGCCAGCAACCTCAACAGGGGACTCGGCGAGCAGTACTTC.

J is TRBJ1-2 and V is TRBV7-2; 8 nucleotides align to TRBD1. Unmatched junction bases numbered 13, after V lost 5 bases and J lost 2 bases. The CDR3 contains 17 residues. Germline CDR1 SGHTA, CDR2 FQGNSA. CDR3 amino acids: CASSPRGPGTGNYGYTF. In DNA, the CDR3 is TGTGCCAGCAGCCCCCGCGGTCCCGGGACAGGAAACTATGGCTACACCTTC.

This clonotype occurred many times. The rearrangement uses TRBV20-1 and TRBJ2-1; no reliable D call. The CDR3 is made up of 16 amino acids. CDR1 and CDR2 from the germline V gene are DFQATT and SNEGSKA (reference sequence). V was pared by 3 bases and J by 0 bases, with 15 bases between. CDR3 in DNA: TGCAGTGCTAGCAACCCAGCGAAGAGCTCCTACAATGAGCAGTTCTTC. Residues: CSASNPAKSSYNEQFF.

Points on this clonotype: A much larger clone differs by one base, so this may be a read error. The rearrangement uses TRBV21-1 and TRBJ2-7; the table's D gene call, TRBD2, was not cross checked with the DNA. TRBV21-1 corresponds to a pseudogene. The CDR3 spans 16 residues. For the CDR3, the DNA is TGTGCCAGCAGCAAAGGAGGGGGGATTAGCGGTTACGAGCAGTACTTC. Residues: CASSKGGGISGYEQYF.

At least ten counts were recorded for this clonotype. This chain links TRBV7-2 with TRBJ2-7, with a possible D match to TRBD2 (6 bases). The germline CDR1 and CDR2 sequences are SGHTA and FQGNSA. V was trimmed by 3 bases and J by 4 bases, leaving 19 bases between them. This CDR3 comprises 16 residues. CDR3 coding DNA: TGTGCCAGCAGCTTGGGAGCGGGTACCTTGCCTTACGAGCAGTACTTC. Encoded protein: CASSLGAGTLPYEQYF.

This clonotype was found many times. The chain uses TRBV19 and TRBJ2-1, with D perhaps assigned TRBD1 or TRBD2 (5 bases each). The germline V gene encodes CDR1 LNHDA and CDR2 SQIVND (reference sequence). The CDR3 extends over 14 amino acids. V lost 5 bases and J 5 bases, leaving 13 bases between the germline ends. Written as DNA, the CDR3 is TGTGCCAGTAGTTGGCAGGGAGAAAACAATGAGCAGTTCTTC. It yields the protein CASSWQGENNEQFF.

This clonotype has at least ten counts. This chain links TRBV11-2 with TRBJ2-2; 10 bases line up with TRBD2. Trimming took 2 bases from V and 8 from J; bases not matched to a gene: 11. Germline assignment: CDR1 SGHAT and CDR2 FQNNGV. The CDR3 is 17 amino acids. The CDR3 is CASSLFPSSGRGGELFF. The CDR3 nucleotides read TGTGCCAGCAGCTTATTCCCATCTAGCGGGAGAGGAGGGGAGCTGTTTTTT.

This clonotype has ten or more counts. The chain carries TRBV19 and TRBJ1-1, with D unclear. The V end was cut by 3 bases, the J end by 4 bases, with 9 bases between. The CDR3 extends over 13 amino acids. Germline V gene sequence: CDR1 LNHDA, CDR2 SQIVND (reference sequence). This chain's CDR3 is CASSMEWGTEAFF. As DNA, the CDR3 is TGTGCCAGTAGTATGGAATGGGGCACTGAAGCTTTCTTT.

This chain uses TRBV9 with TRBJ2-5, with D perhaps matching TRBD2 (6 bases). The CDR3 loop spans 16 amino acids. Germline V gives CDR1 SGDLS, CDR2 YYNGEE. The V end was cut by 1 base, the J end by 3 bases, with 16 bases between. CDR3 residues: CASSVTPRGVKETQYF. The CDR3, as DNA: TGTGCCAGCAGCGTAACGCCGCGGGGCGTCAAAGAGACCCAGTACTTC.